The 28 T cell receptor beta chains in this list originate from one sample, sequenced in a study of blood T cells in healthy people across ages. A sample-barcoded 5' primer and a J-beta primer mix were used in a second PCR of about 6 to 11 cycles. TCRdb fed the 5' RACE reads into MiXCR, producing one record per CDR3 protein. The sample contains hundreds of thousands of distinct CDR3 sequences, 20% to 25% of which appear only once. Sequenced: blood. Receptors originate from a man between 65 and 85 years old in good health.

The CDR3 coding sequence is TGTGCCAGCAGTCCCCAGGGACAGGGGTCTCGTCGAAGCTACACCTTC. As protein: CASSPQGQGSRRSYTF. The chain employs TRBV7-3 and TRBJ1-2; TRBD1 matches 10 bases. With V trimmed by 6 bases and J by 9 bases, 16 bases remained unmatched. Germline values: CDR1 SGHTA, CDR2 FQGTGA. This CDR3 contains 16 residues. Combining the CDR3 with reference TRBV7-3 and TRBJ1-2 gives the whole variable domain GAGVSQTPSNKVTEKGKYVELRCDPISGHTALYWYRQSLGQGPEFLIYFQGTGAADDSGLPNDRFFAVRPEGSVSTLKIQRTERGDSAVYLCASSPQGQGSRRSYTFGSGTRLTVV.

The rearrangement links TRBV12-3 or TRBV12-4 to TRBJ1-5; possible D gene TRBD1, 6 bases. V was clipped by 3 bases and J by 3 bases, with 12 bases between them. CDR3 length: 15 residues. CDR3 in amino acids: CASSLWQGNNQPQHF. CDR3 in DNA: TGTGCCAGCAGTTTGTGGCAGGGGAACAATCAGCCCCAGCATTTT.

This clonotype has more than one count but fewer than ten. In DNA form, the CDR3 reads TGCGCCAGCAGCTCGGGACAGGGACTGAACTATGGCTACACCTTC. It codes for CASSSGQGLNYGYTF. The chain links TRBV5-1 to TRBJ1-2, with TRBD1 matching over 9 bases. V shed 3 bases and J 2 bases; nucleotides not matched to a gene: 5. The CDR3 sequence is 15 residues long. Germline CDR1 is SGHRS and CDR2 is YFSETQ.

The J gene is TRBJ2-3, the V gene TRBV6-5; 9 bases are shared with TRBD2. The V segment lost 0 bases and the J segment 1 base; nucleotides outside the gene matches: 8. CDR1 is MNHEY and CDR2 is SVGAGI in the germline V gene. The CDR3 has 18 residues. In DNA form, the CDR3 reads TGTGCCAGCAGTTACTCGATAGCGGGAGTCCGAGGCACAGATACGCAGTATTTT. It specifies CASSYSIAGVRGTDTQYF.

This chain joins TRBV29-1 and TRBJ2-7; tentatively, D is TRBD1 or TRBD2 (5 bases each). The V gene lost 3 bases and the J gene lost 2 bases, with 8 bases spanning the gap. CDR3 length: 12 residues. The germline gives CDR1 SQVTM, CDR2 ANQGSEA. The CDR3 DNA sequence: TGCAGCGTTGACTCGGGACCCTACGAGCAGTACTTC. It translates to CSVDSGPYEQYF.

The chain recombines TRBV24-1 with TRBJ1-2, with no clear D. Germline V gives CDR1 KGHDR, CDR2 SFDVKD. This CDR3 is built from 12 residues. Deletions cut 2 bases from V and 8 bases from J, with 8 bases between. CDR3 region: CATSDSRGGYTF. CDR3 nucleotides: TGTGCCACCAGTGATTCCCGTGGGGGCTACACCTTC.

The rearrangement links TRBV18 to TRBJ2-7; possible D gene TRBD2, 6 bases. The CDR3 sequence is 13 residues long. CDR1 KGHSH and CDR2 LQKENI come from the germline V gene. Trimming removed 6 bases from V and 4 bases from J, with 13 bases in between. CDR3 DNA sequence: TGTGCCAGCTCTACGGGAGCTCAGTACGAGCAGTACGTC. Translating it yields CASSTGAQYEQYV.

This clonotype came up a few times. The CDR3 sequence: CASGGPTRYGYTF. The CDR3 DNA is TGTGCCAGCGGGGGCCCGACGAGGTATGGCTACACCTTC. The J gene is TRBJ1-2, the V gene TRBV6-5; possible D gene TRBD1, 6 bases. Trimming left V 8 bases short and J 5 bases short, with 15 bases between. CDR3 length: 13 residues. Germline V gene data show CDR1 as MNHEY and CDR2 as SVGAGI.

This clonotype showed up just a few times. The V gene is TRBV20-1, the J gene TRBJ2-5, with 11 nucleotides matching TRBD2. The J call is uncertain, as TRBJ2-1 better fits the DNA end. This CDR3 contains 14 residues. Germline CDR1 is DFQATT and CDR2 is SNEGSKA (reference sequence). The CDR3 nucleotides are TGCAGTGCAAACAGTGGACTAGCGGGCTATGAGCAGTTCTTC. This translates into CSANSGLAGYEQFF.

This clonotype was recorded a few times. The chain links TRBV24-1 to TRBJ2-2; D ambiguous. V was clipped by 0 bases and J by 6 bases, with 16 bases between them. This CDR3 region has 17 residues. Germline CDR1 reads KGHDR; CDR2 reads SFDVKD. CDR3 bases: TGTGCCACCAGTGATTTGGGCGGAGTAAGTCTCCCCGGGGAGCTGTTTTTT. It codes for CATSDLGGVSLPGELFF.

The chain joins TRBV5-1 to TRBJ2-3, with D maybe TRBD1 (6 bases). The CDR3 length is 15 residues. Germline-derived CDR1 and CDR2 are SGHRS and YFSETQ. The ends were cut back, 3 bases at V and 2 bases at J, with 13 bases in the middle. CDR3 DNA: TGCGCCAGCAGCTCGGGGACAACGAACACAGATACGCAGTATTTT. This codes for CASSSGTTNTDTQYF.

This clonotype was picked up a small number of times. This chain links TRBV5-1 with TRBJ2-2, with D tentatively TRBD1 or TRBD2 (5 bases each). V lost 2 bases to trimming and J lost 8 bases, with 13 bases between them. The CDR3 consists of 14 residues. Germline V gene data show CDR1 as SGHRS and CDR2 as YFSETQ. The CDR3 nucleotides read TGCGCCAGCAGCTTAACGGGGCTGGCAGGGGAGCTGTTTTTT. Translated, it gives CASSLTGLAGELFF.

This rearrangement joins TRBV6-5 to TRBJ1-2; TRBD1 matches 8 bases. J was trimmed by 3 bases and V by 7 bases; bases with no gene match: 4. This CDR3 contains 13 residues. Germline CDR1 MNHEY, CDR2 SVGAGI. The CDR3 DNA sequence: TGTGCCAGCACCTTACAGGGGGACTATGGCTACACCTTC. Amino acids: CASTLQGDYGYTF.

Only a few counts were recorded for this clonotype. V and J are TRBV7-9 and TRBJ2-1; D may be TRBD1 (6 bases). The DNA end is more similar to TRBJ2-7, so the J call may be wrong. CDR3 length: 14 residues. Germline V gene lookup returns CDR1 SEHNR and CDR2 FQNEAQ (reference sequence). The CDR3 sequence is CASSSNREAYEQYF. For the CDR3, the DNA is TGTGCCAGCAGCTCCAACAGGGAAGCCTACGAGCAGTACTTC.

The chain has TRBV5-1 and TRBJ2-5; TRBD1 or TRBD2 may be the D gene (6 bases each). The V end was cut by 0 bases, the J end by 5 bases, with 17 bases between. The CDR3 runs to 16 residues. Germline CDR1 reads SGHRS; CDR2 reads YFSETQ. This CDR3 reads CASSLEGRGPFETQYF. Written as DNA, the CDR3 is TGCGCCAGCAGCTTGGAAGGTCGGGGGCCGTTCGAGACCCAGTACTTC.

This clonotype appeared a few times. This chain joins TRBV20-1 and TRBJ1-5; 8 bases map to TRBD1. The CDR3 contains 13 residues. Germline values: CDR1 DFQATT, CDR2 SNEGSKA (reference sequence). Trimming at V came to 3 bases and at J to 2 bases, leaving 0 bases not matched to a gene. This chain's CDR3 is CSARTGGNQPQHF. The CDR3 nucleotides read TGCAGTGCTAGGACAGGGGGCAATCAGCCCCAGCATTTT.

This clonotype was observed many times. The chain recombines TRBV27 with TRBJ2-1, with TRBD2 matching over 10 bases. This CDR3 comprises 20 residues. V lost 3 bases and J lost 7; bases outside the gene matches: 21. Germline loops: CDR1 MNHEY, CDR2 SMNVEV (reference sequence). The CDR3: CASSFSPSVLAGRVRNEQFF. The CDR3 bases are TGTGCCAGCAGTTTCTCCCCAAGCGTACTAGCGGGAAGGGTAAGGAATGAGCAGTTCTTC.

This clonotype was detected a few times. This chain links TRBV2 with TRBJ2-5; 9 bases match TRBD2. Near its end, the DNA agrees better with TRBJ2-7, so the J call may be wrong. Per the germline V gene, CDR1 is SNHLY and CDR2 is FYNNEI. This CDR3 is built from 14 residues. The CDR3 reads CASSAQRGAYEQYF. CDR3 nucleotide sequence: TGTGCCAGCAGTGCGCAGCGGGGGGCCTACGAGCAGTACTTC.

This clonotype was detected only a few times. The chain employs TRBV6-5 and TRBJ2-7, with 15 bases lining up with TRBD2. TRBJ2-1 explains the end of the DNA better; the J call may be wrong. The CDR3 covers 19 residues. CDR1 MNHEY and CDR2 SVGAGI come from the germline V gene. The CDR3 nucleotides read TGTGCCAGCAGTTACGGGGGGACTAGCGGGGGGACCACCTACAATGAGCAGTTCTTC. It translates to CASSYGGTSGGTTYNEQFF.

This clonotype was seen a few times. The chain links TRBV7-9 to TRBJ1-2, with D possibly being TRBD1 (6 bases). The V end was cut by 3 bases, the J end by 0 bases, with 11 bases between. The length of the CDR3 is 15 residues. The V gene's germline CDR1 is SEHNR and CDR2 FQNEAQ (reference sequence). CDR3 in amino acids: CASSLSGETNYGYTF. The DNA of the CDR3 is TGTGCCAGCAGCTTGTCAGGGGAGACTAACTATGGCTACACCTTC.

The V gene is TRBV5-5, the J gene TRBJ2-6; 7 bases map to TRBD2. This CDR3 region has 15 residues. V dropped 0 bases and J dropped 4; count of bases not matched to a gene: 1. Germline values: CDR1 SGHKS, CDR2 YYEKEE (reference sequence). DNA of the CDR3: TGTGCCAGCAGCTTGGTACTAGCGGGGGCCAACGTCCTGACTTTC. Translating it yields CASSLVLAGANVLTF.

The CDR3 loop reads CSAKRASGNQPQHF. Written as DNA, the CDR3 is TGCAGTGCGAAACGGGCATCTGGCAATCAGCCCCAGCATTTT. The chain recombines TRBV20-1 with TRBJ1-5; D is uncertain. The germline V and J ends were trimmed by 6 bases and 2 bases, with 14 bases remaining between them. In germline, CDR1 is DFQATT, CDR2 SNEGSKA (reference sequence). The CDR3 runs 14 residues.

This clonotype was seen more than once but under ten times. The J gene is TRBJ2-1, the V gene TRBV5-6; tentative D call: TRBD2 (7 bases). The end of the DNA fits TRBJ2-5 better, so the J call may be wrong. The germline V gene has CDR1 SGHDT and CDR2 YYEEEE. CDR3 length: 15 amino acids. The CDR3 nucleotides are TGTGCCAGCAGCTTTGCGGGGGCGATACAAGAGACCCAGTACTTC. Residues: CASSFAGAIQETQYF.

This clonotype was seen a few times. This chain links TRBV12-3 or TRBV12-4 with TRBJ2-2; tentative D call: TRBD2 (6 bases). V was cut by 3 bases and J by 5 bases, with 13 bases left in between. The CDR3 length is 15 residues. The CDR3: CASSLASVRTGELFF. The CDR3 DNA reads as TGTGCCAGCAGTTTGGCTAGCGTTCGAACCGGGGAGCTGTTTTTT.

The genes are TRBV20-1 and TRBJ1-3; D not resolved. Germline CDR1 DFQATT, CDR2 SNEGSKA (reference sequence). The V end lost 3 bases, the J end lost 1 base, and 1 base lay between the germline ends. CDR3 length: 11 residues. CDR3 in amino acids: CSASSGNTIYF. The DNA for the CDR3 is TGCAGTGCTAGTTCTGGAAACACCATATATTTT.

This clonotype was recorded a few times. The chain uses TRBV27 and TRBJ1-3; tentative D call: TRBD1 (5 bases). The CDR3 length is 14 residues. V lost 8 bases and J lost 3, with 14 bases in between. The germline V gene encodes CDR1 MNHEY and CDR2 SMNVEV (reference sequence). The CDR3 sequence: CASASRERGNTIYF. The CDR3 bases are TGTGCCAGCGCTTCCAGGGAACGTGGAAACACCATATATTTT.

V gene TRBV3-1 combines with J gene TRBJ1-1; D is uncertain. The CDR3 spans 13 residues. Trimming left V 1 base short and J 5 bases short, with 8 bases between. In germline, CDR1 is LGHDT, CDR2 YNNKEL (reference sequence). CDR3 loop: CASSQVDETEAFF. In nucleotides, the CDR3 is TGTGCCAGCAGCCAAGTAGACGAGACTGAAGCTTTCTTT.

This clonotype was seen only a few times. V usage is TRBV2 and J usage is TRBJ2-7; D might be TRBD1 or TRBD2, each matching 7 bases. Trimming stripped 6 bases from V and 2 bases from J, with 14 bases between. The CDR3 is 14 residues long. The germline CDR1 and CDR2 sequences are SNHLY and FYNNEI. CDR3 coding DNA: TGTGCCAGCAGCTTGACAGGGAGGGCCTACGAGCAGTACTTC. This translates into CASSLTGRAYEQYF.